This T cell receptor (beta chain) was recorded in a study of T cells in localized non-small cell lung cancer. Findings and limits, study-wide: Higher adjacent-lung clonality was associated with shorter survival. Median roughly 57 top-100 tumor clones were shared with paired adjacent lung. Adjacent uninvolved lung had the highest clonality, suggesting focused antigen responses.

TCRdb keeps only in-frame clones here, not all; method: immunoSEQ multiplex PCR. The sample comprises 7,500 to 10,000 clones, roughly 88% of which are singletons, and about 17% rests with the top ten. Trimming left V 1 base short and J 4 bases short, with 7 bases between. This CDR3 has 14 amino acids. In germline, CDR1 is SEHNR, CDR2 FQNEAQ (reference sequence). Note on this clone: Its antigen is currently unknown.

The TCR was taken from an older male donor with stage III squamous cell lung carcinoma. The chain carries TRBV7-9 and TRBJ2-2; D is unresolved. Sequencing was performed on peripheral blood, taken before any cancer treatment. The DNA of the CDR3 is TGTGCCAGCAGCTTAGACAGAATCACCGGGGAGCTGTTTTTT. Its protein product is CASSLDRITGELFF.